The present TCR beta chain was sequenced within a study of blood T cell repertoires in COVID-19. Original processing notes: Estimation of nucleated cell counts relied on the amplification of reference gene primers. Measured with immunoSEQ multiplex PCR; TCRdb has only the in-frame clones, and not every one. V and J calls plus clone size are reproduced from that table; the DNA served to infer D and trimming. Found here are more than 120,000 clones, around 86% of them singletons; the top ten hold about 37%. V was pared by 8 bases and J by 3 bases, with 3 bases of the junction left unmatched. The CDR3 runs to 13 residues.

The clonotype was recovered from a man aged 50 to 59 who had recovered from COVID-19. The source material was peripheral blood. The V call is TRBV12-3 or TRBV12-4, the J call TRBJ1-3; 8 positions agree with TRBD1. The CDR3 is CASAGGVGNTIYF. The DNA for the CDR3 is TGTGCCAGCGCAGGGGGCGTTGGAAACACCATATATTTT.